This TCR beta chain emerged from a study of OX40 agonist ivuxolimab in advanced cancers. V shed 4 bases and J shed 0 bases, with 9 bases lying between them. In germline, CDR1 is MGHDK, CDR2 SYGVNS. This CDR3 has 14 amino acids. Repertoires were generated with immunoSEQ multiplex PCR, while TCRdb's copy carries only in-frame clones and drops some. The table has 40,000 to 60,000 clones, 60% to 80% seen once; the top ten hold 7.9%. Points on this clone: Antigen specificity is unknown.

Study-wide results and limits: There was clonal expansion of CD4+ and CD8+ blood T cells by week 6 at 0.1 to 3.0 mg/kg.

The specimen comprised CD4+ or CD8+ T cells sorted from blood, sampled in a trial of the OX40 agonist ivuxolimab. The rearrangement uses TRBV25-1 and TRBJ1-1, with D unclear. This sequence was found in an adult with an advanced solid tumor such as melanoma, head and neck, liver or kidney cancer. In DNA, the CDR3 is TGTGCCAGCAGTGCCGGAGGGCTGAACACTGAAGCTTTCTTT. This encodes CASSAGGLNTEAFF.